Below, 29 T cell receptor beta chains from the same sample are listed, as sequenced in a study of cytomegalovirus exposure and HLA in healthy donors. The PCR made use of 60 Vbeta and 13 Jbeta primers. Measured with immunoSEQ multiplex PCR; TCRdb has only the in-frame clones, and not every one. The sample lists 90,000 to 95,000 clones, roughly 78% occurring once. Sequenced sample: PBMCs. These receptors originate from a male donor in good health and CMV-seropositive.

The chain is built from TRBV30 and TRBJ1-2; 7 bases line up with TRBD1. This CDR3 has 16 residues. V lost 1 base and J lost 7; bases outside the gene matches: 15. Per germline, CDR1 GTSNPN and CDR2 SVGIG (reference sequence). The CDR3 DNA reads as TGTGCCTGGAGTGATCTGTCGACAGGGCCGGTAGGTGGCTACACCTTC. It yields the protein CAWSDLSTGPVGGYTF.

This chain uses TRBV28 with TRBJ1-2; D perhaps matches TRBD1 (5 bases). The germline V and J ends were trimmed by 5 bases and 7 bases, with 17 bases remaining between them. CDR1 is MDHEN, CDR2 SYDVKM, per germline. The CDR3 has 14 residues. The CDR3 nucleotides are TGTGCCAGCAGTGGGGGGGGAGGGTATGGTGGCTACACCTTC. Amino acids: CASSGGGGYGGYTF.

The V gene is TRBV18, the J gene TRBJ2-7; D may be TRBD1 (6 bases). Germline CDR1 KGHSH, CDR2 LQKENI. CDR3 length equals 16 residues. Trimming pared 3 bases from V and 0 bases from J, leaving 15 bases between. CDR3 loop: CASSPLQGQTSYEQYF. The CDR3 DNA sequence: TGTGCCAGCTCACCTCTCCAAGGACAGACCTCCTACGAGCAGTACTTC.

V is TRBV18 and J is TRBJ1-3; 7 positions match TRBD1. This CDR3 has 15 residues. Germline values: CDR1 KGHSH, CDR2 LQKENI. The V gene end was trimmed by 3 bases and the J gene end by 2 bases; junction bases not matched to a gene: 4. Here the CDR3 reads CASSPKTGPGNTIYF. In DNA, the CDR3 is TGTGCCAGCTCACCTAAGACAGGGCCTGGAAACACCATATATTTT. Full variable domain (rest looked up from reference TRBV18 and TRBJ1-3): NAGVMQNPRHLVRRRGQEARLRCSPMKGHSHVYWYRQLPEEGLKFMVYLQKENIIDESGMPKERFSAEFPKEGPSILRIQQVVRGDSAAYFCASSPKTGPGNTIYFGEGSWLTVV.

This chain links TRBV28 with TRBJ2-4; 7 bases map to TRBD1. Germline lookup yields CDR1 MDHEN and CDR2 SYDVKM. This CDR3 region has 14 residues. The trim removed 6 bases at V and 6 bases at J, leaving 8 bases unmatched. The CDR3 sequence is CASSTGQSINIQYF. Written as DNA, the CDR3 is TGTGCCAGCAGCACGGGACAGAGCATAAACATTCAGTACTTC. The whole variable domain, remainder taken from reference TRBV28 and TRBJ2-4, is DVKVTQSSRYLVKRTGEKVFLECVQDMDHENMFWYRQDPGLGLRLIYFSYDVKMKEKGDIPEGYSVSREKKERFSLILESASTNQTSMYLCASSTGQSINIQYFGAGTRLSVL.

Only one count was recorded for this clone. J is TRBJ2-7 and V is TRBV6-1; D is possibly TRBD1 (5 bases). The V end was cut by 4 bases, the J end by 0 bases, with 13 bases between. Germline assignment: CDR1 MNHNS and CDR2 SASEGT. The CDR3 runs 15 residues. Here the CDR3 DNA reads TGTGCCAGCAGTGTTGCTGGGGCGTCCTCCTACGAGCAGTACTTC. This gives the protein CASSVAGASSYEQYF.

The chain employs TRBV30 and TRBJ2-7; no firm D call. Trimming removed 2 bases from V and 5 bases from J, with 10 bases in between. The CDR3 has 12 amino acids. Germline V gene lookup returns CDR1 GTSNPN and CDR2 SVGIG (reference sequence). The CDR3 spells CAWSTGVHEQYF. CDR3 coding DNA: TGTGCCTGGAGTACGGGTGTACACGAGCAGTACTTC.

The V call is TRBV21-1, the J call TRBJ2-1; the DNA was not used to check the table's D call, TRBD2. TRBV21-1 is a pseudogene locus. The CDR3 is made up of 16 amino acids. CDR3 residues: CASSKVQCWSYNEQFF. Written as DNA, the CDR3 is TGTGCCAGCAGCAAAGTGCAGTGTTGGAGCTACAATGAGCAGTTCTTC.

V gene TRBV30 combines with J gene TRBJ2-7, with unresolved D. Trimming stripped 2 bases from V and 4 bases from J, with 9 bases between. CDR3 length: 12 amino acids. CDR1 GTSNPN and CDR2 SVGIG come from the germline V gene (reference sequence). In nucleotides, the CDR3 is TGTGCCTGGAGTACAACACGTTACGAGCAGTACTTC. Translated: CAWSTTRYEQYF.

The rearrangement uses TRBV5-6 and TRBJ2-7, with 12 bases matching TRBD2. Per germline, CDR1 SGHDT and CDR2 YYEEEE. The V gene end was trimmed by 0 bases and the J gene end by 1 base; junction bases not matched to a gene: 8. CDR3 size: 18 residues. CDR3 residues: CASSLDSILAGGSYEQYF. The CDR3, as DNA: TGTGCCAGCAGCTTGGATTCCATTCTAGCGGGAGGGTCCTACGAGCAGTACTTC.

The CDR3 reads CATSLGVAGNTIYF. For the CDR3, the DNA is TGTGCCACCAGCTTAGGGGTCGCTGGAAACACCATATATTTT. The chain links TRBV15 to TRBJ1-3; possibly TRBD1 for D (5 bases). CDR3 size: 14 residues. The germline V gene encodes CDR1 LNHNV and CDR2 YYDKDF (reference sequence). V was shortened by 5 bases and J by 2 bases, with 10 bases between the two germline ends. The whole variable domain, filled in from reference TRBV15 and TRBJ1-3, reads DAMVIQNPRYQVTQFGKPVTLSCSQTLNHNVMYWYQQKSSQAPKLLFHYYDKDFNNEADTPDNFQSRRPNTSFCFLDIRSPGLGDTAMYLCATSLGVAGNTIYFGEGSWLTVV.

The table lists this clone with a count of one. The V and J genes are TRBV27 and TRBJ2-5; 12 bases are a match to TRBD2. The V and J ends lost 2 bases and 6 bases, in that order; junction bases with no gene match: 1. CDR1 and CDR2 from the germline V gene are MNHEY and SMNVEV (reference sequence). This CDR3 is built from 14 residues. In nucleotides, the CDR3 is TGTGCCAGCAGTTTACTAGCGGGGGGGCAGACCCAGTACTTC. The encoded protein is CASSLLAGGQTQYF.

Only a few counts were recorded for this clone. This chain links TRBV5-5 with TRBJ1-6; D may be TRBD1 (5 bases). Germline loops: CDR1 SGHKS, CDR2 YYEKEE (reference sequence). CDR3 length equals 12 residues. Trimming took off 7 bases at V and 11 bases at J, with 13 bases between the two ends. The CDR3 coding sequence is TGTGCCAGCTTGGGGCAGGCCCCACCCCTCCACTTT. Residues: CASLGQAPPLHF.

The rearrangement links TRBV25-1 to TRBJ1-4, with D tentatively TRBD1 (5 bases). There are 14 residues in the CDR3. The germline gives CDR1 MGHDK, CDR2 SYGVNS. V shed 2 bases and J shed 4 bases, with 8 bases lying between them. The CDR3: CASSEGGFNEKLFF. In DNA form, the CDR3 reads TGTGCCAGCAGTGAAGGGGGGTTTAATGAAAAACTGTTTTTT.

The rearrangement joins TRBV7-6 to TRBJ2-1; maybe TRBD2 (6 bases). Per the germline V gene, CDR1 is SGHVS and CDR2 is FNYEAQ. V was clipped by 1 base and J by 0 bases, with 10 bases between them. This CDR3 comprises 16 residues. CDR3 nucleotides: TGTGCCAGCAGCTTAGGGGCGGGGAGCTCCTACAATGAGCAGTTCTTC. Translating it yields CASSLGAGSSYNEQFF.

The chain employs TRBV7-2 and TRBJ2-3, with 7 bases aligning to TRBD1. The CDR3 is made up of 16 amino acids. The germline CDR1 and CDR2 sequences are SGHTA and FQGNSA. The V and J ends lost 4 bases and 3 bases, in that order; junction bases with no gene match: 10. In DNA, the CDR3 is TGTGCCAGCAGCTCCCGCCGGGACAGCCTAACAGATACGCAGTATTTT. It is translated as CASSSRRDSLTDTQYF.

This clone was seen only once. The J gene is TRBJ1-5, the V gene TRBV15; 9 bases map to TRBD1. Trimming at V came to 9 bases and at J to 3 bases, leaving 6 bases not matched to a gene. CDR1 is LNHNV, CDR2 YYDKDF, per germline (reference sequence). The CDR3 runs to 14 residues. The DNA for the CDR3 is TGTGCCACGAGGACAGGGGATCTCAATCAGCCCCAGCATTTT. This gives the protein CATRTGDLNQPQHF.

The chain combines TRBV27 with TRBJ2-7, with TRBD2 matching 15 bases. Unmatched junction bases numbered 6, after V lost 5 bases and J lost 4 bases. This CDR3 has 16 amino acids. CDR1 is MNHEY, CDR2 SMNVEV, per germline (reference sequence). CDR3 nucleotide sequence: TGTGCCAGCAGTCCGCCCGGACTAGCGGGAGGGTACGAGCAGTACTTC. Translation: CASSPPGLAGGYEQYF.

The V call is TRBV5-4, the J call TRBJ2-3; 10 positions match TRBD2. V shed 4 bases, J shed 0 bases, and the junction held 2 bases outside the gene matches. Germline CDR1 SGHNT, CDR2 YYREEE (reference sequence). CDR3 length: 15 residues. CDR3 loop: CASSLSGRSTDTQYF. As DNA, the CDR3 is TGTGCCAGCAGCCTTAGCGGGAGGAGCACAGATACGCAGTATTTT.

The chain carries TRBV7-8 and TRBJ1-3; unclear D gene. Between the trimmed V and J ends, which lost 5 bases and 0 bases, there was a span of 11 bases. Germline CDR1 reads SGHVS; CDR2 reads FQNEAQ. The CDR3 is 15 residues long. CDR3 bases: TGTGCCAGCAGCCCGAGGGCCTTCTCTGGAAACACCATATATTTT. It codes for CASSPRAFSGNTIYF.

The chain is built from TRBV19 and TRBJ2-7; tentatively, D is TRBD2 (6 bases). With 4 bases removed from V and 5 bases from J, the gap between germline ends came to 15 bases. CDR3 length equals 14 residues. The germline CDR1 and CDR2 sequences are LNHDA and SQIVND (reference sequence). The CDR3 loop is CASSTQGLKNEQYF. The CDR3, as DNA: TGTGCCAGTAGTACCCAGGGACTTAAAAACGAGCAGTACTTC.

The rearrangement joins TRBV6-6 to TRBJ2-1; the match to TRBD2 covers 11 bases. The CDR3 totals 16 residues. Germline lookup yields CDR1 MNHNY and CDR2 SVGAGI (reference sequence). V lost 6 bases to trimming and J lost 0 bases; unmatched junction nucleotides: 4. The CDR3 protein is CASRKGLAGSYNEQFF. In DNA, the CDR3 is TGTGCCAGCAGGAAAGGACTAGCGGGCTCCTACAATGAGCAGTTCTTC.

The J gene is TRBJ1-5, the V gene TRBV19; 7 bases agree with TRBD1. Germline values: CDR1 LNHDA, CDR2 SQIVND (reference sequence). This CDR3 is 17 amino acids long. The V and J ends lost 7 bases and 7 bases, in that order; junction bases with no gene match: 19. The CDR3 region is CASTPQGPLSRPQPQHF. Here the CDR3 DNA reads TGTGCCAGTACGCCACAGGGGCCTTTATCCCGGCCCCAGCCCCAGCATTTT.

This rearrangement joins TRBV15 to TRBJ2-1; D uncertain. Trimming pared 0 bases from V and 12 bases from J, leaving 12 bases between. The CDR3 covers 13 residues. CDR1 is LNHNV, CDR2 YYDKDF, per germline (reference sequence). CDR3 in DNA: TGTGCCACCAGCAGAGATCTAGAGTTCGCGCAGTTCTTC. Its protein product is CATSRDLEFAQFF.

V gene TRBV5-1 combines with J gene TRBJ1-2, with D perhaps TRBD1 (6 bases). CDR3 length: 18 amino acids. Trimming removed 0 bases from V and 4 bases from J, with 22 bases in between. Germline-derived CDR1 and CDR2 are SGHRS and YFSETQ. The CDR3 DNA is TGCGCCAGCAGCTTGGAGACATTATCCAGCAGGGGACCCTATGGCTACACCTTC. It is translated as CASSLETLSSRGPYGYTF.

The chain links TRBV18 to TRBJ1-4; D not resolved. V lost 1 base, J lost 0 bases, and 12 bases lay in between. Germline loops: CDR1 KGHSH, CDR2 LQKENI. The CDR3 spans 17 residues. The CDR3 DNA reads TGTGCCAGCTCACCACGGTCCGGCCGGGCAACTAATGAAAAACTGTTTTTT. The encoded protein is CASSPRSGRATNEKLFF. The variable domain in full, with the rest retrieved from reference TRBV18 and TRBJ1-4, is NAGVMQNPRHLVRRRGQEARLRCSPMKGHSHVYWYRQLPEEGLKFMVYLQKENIIDESGMPKERFSAEFPKEGPSILRIQQVVRGDSAAYFCASSPRSGRATNEKLFFGSGTQLSVL.

This chain joins TRBV11-2 and TRBJ2-3; 13 positions agree with TRBD2. The CDR3 length is 17 residues. Losses at the gene ends were 5 bases for V and 3 bases for J; bases not matched to a gene: 8. The V gene's germline CDR1 is SGHAT and CDR2 FQNNGV. CDR3 in DNA: TGTGCCAGCAGCCCAAGGACTAGCGGGAGAGTGACAGATACGCAGTATTTT. It translates to CASSPRTSGRVTDTQYF.

CDR3 protein: CASSLRDWTEAFF. The CDR3 region has the DNA TGTGCCAGCAGTCTCCGGGACTGGACTGAAGCTTTCTTT. This chain links TRBV6-5 with TRBJ1-1, with D possibly being TRBD1 (5 bases). The V end lost 5 bases, the J end lost 5 bases, and 12 bases lay between the germline ends. The CDR3 spans 13 residues. Germline assignment: CDR1 MNHEY and CDR2 SVGAGI.

The rearrangement joins TRBV18 to TRBJ1-1, with D perhaps matching TRBD1 (6 bases). Germline V gene sequence: CDR1 KGHSH, CDR2 LQKENI. The CDR3 spans 17 residues. Trimming stripped 0 bases from V and 6 bases from J, with 20 bases between. The CDR3 sequence is CASSPPRRGGHLPEAFF. The CDR3 coding sequence is TGTGCCAGCTCACCACCCCGGAGGGGGGGGCATCTACCTGAAGCTTTCTTT.